This paragraph reports one T cell receptor (beta chain). Its matching antigen is unknown. Data came from immunoSEQ multiplex PCR; TCRdb stores just in-frame clones and leaves some out. The repertoire holds more than 110,000 clones, with 94% as singletons. The germline V gene has CDR1 SEHNR and CDR2 FQNEAQ (reference sequence). This CDR3 comprises 14 residues. V was clipped by 7 bases and J by 3 bases, with 15 bases between them. This record comes from a study of cytomegalovirus exposure and HLA in healthy donors. The wider study: Later, an analysis reported that the 110 or so validation repertoires had used the same platform as the approximately 690 first-cohort repertoires.

Findings and caveats of the study: Three chains tied to CMV proved CMV antigen-specific in vitro. Subsequent analysis found a tendency for first-cohort TCR clusters to co-occur within the roughly 130 validation repertoires.

The gene calls are TRBV7-9 and TRBJ1-1; possible D gene TRBD1, 6 bases. The receptor was isolated from a man younger than 30 in good health and CMV-seropositive. The sequencing input was PBMCs. CDR3 in amino acids: CASTTGQVYTEAFF. The CDR3 nucleotides read TGTGCCAGCACTACGGGACAAGTTTACACTGAAGCTTTCTTT.